Presented here are 9 T cell receptor beta chains from one specimen sequenced in a study of blood T cell repertoires in COVID-19 (dated by TCRdb to the early 2020s). Libraries came from the immunoSEQ multiplex PCR assay. This is the immuneACCESS table as TCRdb keeps it, with only in-frame sequences that have V and J called. A part of the clones is gone; compared with another copy, unresolved V genes explain less than half, and the rest is unexplained. The sample yields roughly 160,000 clones; more than 75% were counted once. The ten most abundant clones make up over 2% of the sample. The sequencing input was peripheral blood. These receptors were obtained from an elderly woman with COVID-19, enrolled during active disease.

V gene TRBV3-1 (or the pseudogene TRBV3-2) combines with J gene TRBJ1-1; D gene unclear. V lost 2 bases, J lost 2 bases, and 12 bases lay in between. Germline V gene sequence: CDR1 LGHDT, CDR2 YNNKEL (reference sequence). This CDR3 is 15 amino acids long. Written as DNA, the CDR3 is TGTGCCAGCAGCCAAAGTTCAGTTTCAAACACTGAAGCTTTCTTT. Amino acid sequence: CASSQSSVSNTEAFF.

The rearrangement joins TRBV7-2 to TRBJ2-3, with 8 bases identical to TRBD1. With 5 bases clipped from V and 1 base from J, the junction kept 8 bases outside the gene matches. CDR1 and CDR2 from the germline V gene are SGHTA and FQGNSA. The CDR3 has 16 residues. This CDR3 is CASSRETGVGTDTQYF. The CDR3 DNA sequence: TGTGCCAGCAGCAGGGAGACAGGGGTTGGCACAGATACGCAGTATTTT.

This chain uses TRBV7-2 with TRBJ2-7, with 12 bases aligning to TRBD1. The CDR3 totals 15 residues. With V trimmed by 1 base and J by 6 bases, 4 bases remained unmatched. CDR1 SGHTA and CDR2 FQGNSA come from the germline V gene. The CDR3 here is CASSLGGTGGSEQYF. In DNA, the CDR3 is TGTGCCAGCAGCTTAGGAGGGACAGGGGGCTCCGAGCAGTACTTC.

The rearrangement links TRBV21-1 to TRBJ2-7; the D segment call TRBD1 is taken from the table without a DNA check. TRBV21-1 is deemed a pseudogene. The CDR3 consists of 15 residues. The CDR3 is CASRPPWQGSYEQYF. Written as DNA, the CDR3 is TGTGCCAGCAGACCCCCCTGGCAGGGGTCCTACGAGCAGTACTTC.

The chain combines TRBV2 with TRBJ1-5; D is unresolved. Germline V CDR1 and CDR2: SNHLY, FYNNEI. The V end lost 4 bases, the J end lost 1 base, and 11 bases lay between the germline ends. The CDR3 is made up of 15 amino acids. Here the CDR3 reads CASSAEGPSNQPQHF. DNA of the CDR3: TGTGCCAGCAGTGCAGAGGGTCCGAGCAATCAGCCCCAGCATTTT.

The rearrangement uses TRBV7-2 and TRBJ2-7, with D possibly being TRBD1 (5 bases). The V gene's germline CDR1 is SGHTA and CDR2 FQGNSA. The CDR3 loop spans 13 amino acids. Trimming cost V 6 bases and J 5 bases, with 14 bases left between them. In nucleotides, the CDR3 is TGTGCCAGCAGGAGTGGACATACCGACGAGCAGTACTTC. This sequence encodes CASRSGHTDEQYF.

The J gene is TRBJ2-3, the V gene TRBV21-1; the table's TRBD2 call for D was not verified on the DNA. TRBV21-1 is recorded as a pseudogene. The CDR3 contains 15 residues. CDR3 DNA: TGTGCCAGCAGCAACACTAGCGGGAGCACAGATACGCAGTATTTT. The encoded protein is CASSNTSGSTDTQYF.

This chain joins TRBV3-1 (or the pseudogene TRBV3-2) and TRBJ1-5; 7 bases are a match to TRBD1. The CDR3 sequence is 14 residues long. Unmatched junction bases numbered 6, after V lost 3 bases and J lost 7 bases. Germline CDR1 is LGHDT and CDR2 is YNNKEL (reference sequence). The CDR3 loop is CASSHTGVLQPQHF. The CDR3, as DNA: TGTGCCAGCAGCCATACAGGGGTATTGCAGCCCCAGCATTTT.

V and J are TRBV4-1 and TRBJ1-6; D remains ambiguous. V shed 4 bases and J shed 5 bases, with 12 bases lying between them. The CDR3 totals 15 residues. CDR1 is MGHRA, CDR2 YSYEKL, per germline. The CDR3 protein is CASSRADGNNSPLHF. The CDR3 nucleotides read TGCGCCAGCAGCCGGGCTGACGGGAATAATTCACCCCTCCACTTT.